This T cell receptor (beta chain) is from a study of patients and donors after allogeneic stem cell transplantation (dated by TCRdb to between 2020 and 2021). A remark on this clonotype: Its cognate antigen has yet to be identified. Base quality data are lacking; no much larger clone is found one base away.

Including the terminal cysteine and phenylalanine, the CDR3 comprises 16 residues. Only CDR3 DNA is held: 48 bases, read in frame from base 1. Cut back by 0 bases and 2 bases, the V and J ends lie 16 bases apart. The germline V gene (reference sequence) gives CDR1 as GTSNPN and CDR2 as SVGIG. Libraries were prepared through RT-PCR. The data were produced on a NextSeq 550. TCRdb reprocessed the public reads (quality trimming at Q25 with fastp, clone calling with MiXCR) and kept in-frame beta chains. Rows are unified per CDR3 protein, each entry keeping the most common DNA and genes. The sample table lists approximately 150,000 distinct CDR3 sequences, 24% of them with a count of one. Of the sample, 20% to 30% falls within the top ten clones.

Material: blood, either unsorted or a sorted T cell fraction (not recorded which). The V gene is TRBV30 and the J gene is TRBJ1-2; the D gene cannot be resolved reliably. The receptor's source is a human donor who was either an allogeneic HSCT recipient or a stem cell or donor lymphocyte infusion donor (not recorded which). It is not recorded whose cells these are; they may come from a transplant donor. The bases are TGTGCCTGGAGTGTACGCCCTCGGGGTTTAAACTATGGCTACACCTTC. This sequence encodes CAWSVRPRGLNYGYTF.